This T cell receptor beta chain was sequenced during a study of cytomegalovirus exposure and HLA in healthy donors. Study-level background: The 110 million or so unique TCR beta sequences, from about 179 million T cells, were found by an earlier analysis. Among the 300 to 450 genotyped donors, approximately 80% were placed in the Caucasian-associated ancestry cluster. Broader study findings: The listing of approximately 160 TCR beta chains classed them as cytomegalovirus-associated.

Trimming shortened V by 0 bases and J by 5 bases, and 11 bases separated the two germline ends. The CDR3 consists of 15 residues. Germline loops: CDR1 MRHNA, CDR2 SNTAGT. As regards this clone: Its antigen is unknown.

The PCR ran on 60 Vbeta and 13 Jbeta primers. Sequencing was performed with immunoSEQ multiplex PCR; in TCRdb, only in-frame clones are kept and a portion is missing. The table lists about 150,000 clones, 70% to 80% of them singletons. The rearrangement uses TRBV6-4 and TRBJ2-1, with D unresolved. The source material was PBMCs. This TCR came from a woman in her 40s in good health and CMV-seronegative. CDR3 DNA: TGTGCCAGCAGTGACTCCCCACACGCGGACAATGAGCAGTTCTTC. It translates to CASSDSPHADNEQFF.